The TCR beta chain under discussion was sequenced for a study of T-cell memory formation after mild COVID-19. Study in general: Each donor largely had its own TCR clusters.

Turning to this clonotype: What it binds is unknown.

This CDR3 is 14 amino acids long. Germline V CDR1 and CDR2: MGHRA, YSYEKL. Trimming shortened V by 2 bases and J by 3 bases, and 11 bases separated the two germline ends. 5'RACE primed from the constant segment yielded TCR alpha and TCR beta cDNA libraries bearing sample barcodes and UMIs. TCRdb reprocessed the 5' RACE reads with MiXCR, giving one entry per CDR3 protein. The sample contains about 430,000 distinct CDR3 sequences, approximately 24% of which appear only once. Whole-study results and caveats: Some clones that responded were present in memory (sampled pre-infection), which suggests cross-reactive memory joined.

The material sequenced was PBMCs or a T cell subset sorted from them (not recorded which). The chain uses TRBV4-1 and TRBJ2-7; D may be TRBD1 (5 bases). The sequence came from an adult woman who had mild COVID-19 (a few samples of this study predate the infection). Cell type and time point are not known. Here the CDR3 reads CASSQTQGFYEQYF. The CDR3 DNA reads as TGCGCCAGCAGCCAAACTCAGGGATTCTACGAGCAGTACTTC.